This TCR beta chain derives from a study of OX40 agonist ivuxolimab in advanced cancers. The overall study: Patients were infused with ivuxolimab every 2 weeks at 0.01 to 10 mg/kg. Participants averaged approximately 65 years of age (range roughly 23 to 79) and were roughly 83% male. The study's findings and limits: Expanded clones were, on average, more numerous among CD8+ T cells than CD4+. At 0.1-3.0 mg/kg, partial responders had clonal expansion among the lowest observed.

Assay used: immunoSEQ multiplex PCR; TCRdb lists only in-frame clones, some missing. This sample has fewer than 70,000 clones, with approximately 90% found just once. The CDR3 runs to 13 residues. The V and J ends lost 0 bases and 8 bases respectively, with 10 bases between them. Germline-derived CDR1 and CDR2 are SEHNR and FQNEAQ (reference sequence). As regards this clone: Its cognate antigen is unknown.

This receptor was identified in an adult with an advanced solid tumor such as melanoma, head and neck, liver or kidney cancer. The rearrangement uses TRBV7-9 and TRBJ1-2; D remains ambiguous. Material: CD4+ or CD8+ T cells sorted from blood, obtained in a trial of the OX40 agonist ivuxolimab. The CDR3 sequence: CASSLALSEGYTF. The CDR3 DNA follows: TGTGCCAGCAGCTTAGCGTTGAGTGAGGGCTACACCTTC.